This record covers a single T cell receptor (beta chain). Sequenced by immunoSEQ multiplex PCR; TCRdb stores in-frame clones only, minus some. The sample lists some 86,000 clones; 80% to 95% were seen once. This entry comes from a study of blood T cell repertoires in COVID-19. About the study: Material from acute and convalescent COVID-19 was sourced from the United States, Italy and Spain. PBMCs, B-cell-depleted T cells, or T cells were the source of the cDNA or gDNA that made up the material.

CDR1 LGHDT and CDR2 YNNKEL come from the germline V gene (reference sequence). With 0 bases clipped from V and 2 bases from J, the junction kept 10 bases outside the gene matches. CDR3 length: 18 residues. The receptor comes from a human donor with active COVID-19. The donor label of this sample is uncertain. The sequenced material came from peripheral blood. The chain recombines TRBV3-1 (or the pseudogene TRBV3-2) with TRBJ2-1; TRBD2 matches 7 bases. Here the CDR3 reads CASSQDVSSGPPYNEQFF. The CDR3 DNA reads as TGTGCCAGCAGCCAAGATGTGTCTAGCGGTCCCCCCTACAATGAGCAGTTCTTC.